Each of the 24 T cell receptor beta chains below was sequenced from the same sample in a study of blood T cell repertoires in COVID-19 (dated by TCRdb to about 2020). Receptors were amplified or captured by the immunoSEQ multiplex PCR assay. TCRdb stores this immuneACCESS table with in-frame sequences only. Part of the clones is absent; in the studies checked, under half of the shortfall reflects unresolved V genes, and no reason is known for the rest. The sample profile shows 150,000 to 200,000 clones; 65% to 85% of them were found once. The biggest ten clones account for 11% of the sample. Sequenced input: peripheral blood. Receptor source: a man aged 55-75 years with active or convalescent COVID-19.

The chain combines TRBV7-3 with TRBJ2-3; TRBD2 matches 8 bases. Looked up from germline, CDR1 is SGHTA and CDR2 is FQGTGA. V shed 1 base, J shed 4 bases, and the junction held 7 bases outside the gene matches. The CDR3 extends over 16 amino acids. CDR3 residues: CASSLMGREVADTQYF. CDR3 sequence (DNA): TGTGCCAGCAGCTTAATGGGGCGGGAGGTGGCAGATACGCAGTATTTT.

On this clone itself: This sequence may be a read error, since a much larger clone differs from it by one base. The rearrangement links TRBV7-2 to TRBJ2-7, with D uncertain. The germline V gene encodes CDR1 SGHTA and CDR2 FQGNSA. Trimming left V 2 bases short and J 1 base short, with 6 bases between. The CDR3 length is 13 residues. DNA of the CDR3: TGTGCCAGCAGCTTAATTCAGTCCTACGAGCAGTACTTC. This gives the protein CASSLIQSYEQYF.

This chain connects TRBV27 to TRBJ2-7; 7 bases line up with TRBD2. There are 15 residues in the CDR3. V lost 4 bases and J lost 0; bases outside the gene matches: 6. Germline values: CDR1 MNHEY, CDR2 SMNVEV (reference sequence). The CDR3 bases are TGTGCCAGCAGTTCAACGCGGGGGAGCTCCTACGAGCAGTACTTC. The encoded protein is CASSSTRGSSYEQYF.

The J gene is TRBJ1-2, the V gene TRBV18, with a possible D match to TRBD1 (6 bases). The germline gives CDR1 KGHSH, CDR2 LQKENI. The ends were cut back, 2 bases at V and 4 bases at J, with 14 bases in the middle. This CDR3 is built from 15 residues. The chain's CDR3 is CASSPSDRNVYGYTF. The CDR3 nucleotides are TGTGCCAGCTCACCATCGGACAGAAATGTCTATGGCTACACCTTC.

The rearrangement joins TRBV7-2 to TRBJ2-5, with TRBD2 identical over 10 bases. The junction had 8 bases not matched to a gene; V was cut back by 2 bases and J by 5 bases. This CDR3 is built from 16 residues. Germline assignment: CDR1 SGHTA and CDR2 FQGNSA. CDR3 nucleotide sequence: TGTGCCAGCAGCTTAATGATAGCGGGGGGTACGGAGACCCAGTACTTC. This gives the protein CASSLMIAGGTETQYF.

The chain's CDR3 is CASSKGLAGRHYNEQFF. Written as DNA, the CDR3 is TGTGCCAGCAGTAAAGGACTAGCGGGACGGCACTACAATGAGCAGTTCTTC. The V call is TRBV6-1, the J call TRBJ2-1, with TRBD2 matching 12 bases. The germline V gene encodes CDR1 MNHNS and CDR2 SASEGT. The V segment lost 5 bases and the J segment 3 bases; nucleotides outside the gene matches: 8. This CDR3 is 17 amino acids long.

The chain joins TRBV7-8 to TRBJ1-4; weak D call: TRBD1 (6 bases). Germline-derived CDR1 and CDR2 are SGHVS and FQNEAQ. The CDR3 sequence is 16 residues long. Trimming cost V 5 bases and J 2 bases, with 15 bases left between them. The CDR3 nucleotides are TGTGCCAGCAGCCAGACGGGGAGGGGGACTAATGAAAAACTGTTTTTT. Amino acid sequence: CASSQTGRGTNEKLFF.

The rearrangement uses TRBV6-1 and TRBJ1-2, with a possible D match to TRBD1 (6 bases). The CDR3 loop spans 15 amino acids. The V gene's germline CDR1 is MNHNS and CDR2 SASEGT. V lost 0 bases and J 4 bases, leaving 12 bases between the germline ends. DNA for the CDR3: TGTGCCAGCAGTGAAGCAGGGCAGGGGCTCTATGGCTACACCTTC. It translates to CASSEAGQGLYGYTF.

This clone was counted only a few times. This chain links TRBV14 with TRBJ1-6; TRBD1 agrees at 8 bases. Germline assignment: CDR1 SGHDN and CDR2 FVKESK. This CDR3 is built from 15 residues. V gave up 5 bases and J gave up 9 bases; unmatched junction bases: 9. The CDR3: CASSGQGATGSPLHF. CDR3 sequence (DNA): TGTGCCAGCAGCGGGCAGGGGGCTACTGGTTCACCCCTCCACTTT.

V is TRBV7-2 and J is TRBJ1-2; D unresolved. This CDR3 is 15 amino acids long. V was trimmed by 1 base and J by 2 bases, leaving 11 bases between them. Germline assignment: CDR1 SGHTA and CDR2 FQGNSA. The CDR3 nucleotides read TGTGCCAGCAGCTTAGGGGCCGGGATCAACTATGGCTACACCTTC. It specifies CASSLGAGINYGYTF.

The J gene is TRBJ1-2, the V gene TRBV24-1; 7 nucleotides line up with TRBD1. In germline, CDR1 is KGHDR, CDR2 SFDVKD. The CDR3 runs to 12 residues. V was clipped by 12 bases and J by 7 bases; unmatched bases: 10. In nucleotides, the CDR3 is TGTGCCTCCCGTGACAGGGTGGGTGGCTACACCTTC. This translates into CASRDRVGGYTF.

This clone was counted only a few times. The CDR3, as DNA: TGTGCCAGCGGGGAGGGCGGAAGCTATGGCTACACCTTC. It specifies CASGEGGSYGYTF. The V call is TRBV6-5, the J call TRBJ1-2; D unclear. The CDR3 totals 13 residues. V lost 8 bases and J 4 bases, leaving 14 bases between the germline ends. Per germline, CDR1 MNHEY and CDR2 SVGAGI.

The CDR3 region has the DNA TGTGCCAGCAGGCAAGGAAGCGCAGAAGCCAATCAGCCCCAGCATTTT. Translation gives CASRQGSAEANQPQHF. This rearrangement joins TRBV2 to TRBJ1-5; no clear D. The CDR3 consists of 16 residues. Between the trimmed V and J ends, which lost 6 bases and 3 bases, there was a span of 18 bases. From germline, CDR1 is SNHLY and CDR2 FYNNEI.

V and J are TRBV3-1 (or the pseudogene TRBV3-2) and TRBJ2-2, with 7 positions matching TRBD1. This CDR3 comprises 15 residues. Germline V gives CDR1 LGHDT, CDR2 YNNKEL (reference sequence). The V segment lost 0 bases and the J segment 3 bases; nucleotides outside the gene matches: 1. This CDR3 is CASSQEDRYTGELFF. Written as DNA, the CDR3 is TGTGCCAGCAGCCAAGAGGACAGGTACACCGGGGAGCTGTTTTTT.

The chain combines TRBV5-4 with TRBJ2-5; 10 bases are shared with TRBD1. V dropped 4 bases and J dropped 2; count of bases not matched to a gene: 2. Germline loops: CDR1 SGHNT, CDR2 YYREEE (reference sequence). The length of the CDR3 is 14 residues. The CDR3 loop reads CASSVGQGQETQYF. The CDR3 DNA reads TGTGCCAGCAGCGTGGGACAGGGGCAAGAGACCCAGTACTTC.

This chain connects TRBV12-3 or TRBV12-4 to TRBJ2-1, with a tentative D call TRBD2 (6 bases). The V end was cut by 5 bases, the J end by 7 bases, with 9 bases between. CDR3 length: 12 amino acids. CDR3 protein: CASSPSGNEQFF. In DNA form, the CDR3 reads TGTGCCAGCAGTCCGAGCGGGAATGAGCAGTTCTTC.

The chain carries TRBV28 and TRBJ1-3; 12 bases agree with TRBD1. CDR3 size: 14 residues. Germline assignment: CDR1 MDHEN and CDR2 SYDVKM. With 3 bases clipped from V and 8 bases from J, the junction kept 2 bases outside the gene matches. The DNA for the CDR3 is TGTGCCAGCAGTTTTGGGACAGGGGGCTACACCATATATTTT. This sequence encodes CASSFGTGGYTIYF.

This sequence joins TRBV10-3 and TRBJ2-7, with D perhaps matching TRBD1 (6 bases). Germline CDR1 reads ENHRY; CDR2 reads SYGVKD. V dropped 0 bases and J dropped 7 bases, with 13 bases sitting between them. The CDR3 covers 14 residues. CDR3 DNA: TGTGCCATCAGTGAGTCAGGGGGAATTCCGGAGCAGTACTTC. This sequence encodes CAISESGGIPEQYF.

This chain connects TRBV19 to TRBJ2-1; 10 positions match TRBD2. CDR3 length equals 15 residues. CDR1 and CDR2 (germline): LNHDA, SQIVND (reference sequence). With 5 bases clipped from V and 5 bases from J, the junction kept 6 bases outside the gene matches. In DNA, the CDR3 is TGTGCCAGTAGTCCCCAGCGGGGGGGGGACAATGAGCAGTTCTTC. Its translation: CASSPQRGGDNEQFF.

The DNA for the CDR3 is TGTGCCAGCAGTTTAGCCGGTGGCTACACCTTC. Translating it yields CASSLAGGYTF. The V and J genes are TRBV12-3 or TRBV12-4 and TRBJ1-2; D unclear. V was cut by 0 bases and J by 7 bases, with 3 bases left in between. This CDR3 spans 11 amino acids.

The genes are TRBV5-1 and TRBJ1-3; possibly TRBD1 for D (6 bases). CDR3 size: 16 residues. CDR1 is SGHRS, CDR2 YFSETQ, per germline. The V gene lost 2 bases and the J gene lost 0 bases, with 12 bases spanning the gap. CDR3 sequence reads: CASSFGTGTSGNTIYF. For the CDR3, the DNA is TGCGCCAGCAGCTTTGGTACAGGGACCTCTGGAAACACCATATATTTT.

The chain uses TRBV3-1 (or the pseudogene TRBV3-2) and TRBJ1-1, with D possibly TRBD1 on 6 matching bases. The CDR3 length is 14 residues. CDR1 and CDR2 from the germline V gene are LGHDT and YNNKEL (reference sequence). V was pared by 4 bases and J by 1 base, with 10 bases between. CDR3 loop: CASSREQGNTEAFF. CDR3 sequence (DNA): TGTGCCAGCAGCCGGGAACAGGGGAACACTGAAGCTTTCTTT.

The chain couples TRBV27 to TRBJ2-7; D remains unclear. The ends were cut back, 4 bases at V and 4 bases at J, with 5 bases in the middle. The germline CDR1 and CDR2 sequences are MNHEY and SMNVEV (reference sequence). The CDR3 is 11 amino acids. The CDR3 sequence: CASSSQYEQYF. CDR3 DNA: TGTGCCAGCAGTTCCCAATACGAGCAGTACTTC.

The chain employs TRBV5-1 and TRBJ1-2; 8 bases match TRBD1. With V trimmed by 4 bases and J by 4 bases, 9 bases remained unmatched. This CDR3 is 15 amino acids long. Germline values: CDR1 SGHRS, CDR2 YFSETQ. In DNA form, the CDR3 reads TGCGCCAGCAGCCCGGACAGGGTCGGCGGCTATGGCTACACCTTC. Its translation is CASSPDRVGGYGYTF. The full variable domain, rest sourced from reference TRBV5-1 and TRBJ1-2, is KAGVTQTPRYLIKTRGQQVTLSCSPISGHRSVSWYQQTPGQGLQFLFEYFSETQRNKGNFPGRFSGRQFSNSRSEMNVSTLELGDSALYLCASSPDRVGGYGYTFGSGTRLTVV.